This T cell receptor beta chain was recovered during a study of blood T cell repertoires in COVID-19. Study background: The study drew acute and convalescent COVID-19 samples from the United States, Italy and Spain. The cDNA or gDNA used as material had been derived from T cells, B-cell-depleted T cells, or PBMCs.

V trimming: 0 bases; J trimming: 6 bases; junction bases outside the gene matches: 10. Germline loops: CDR1 ENHRY, CDR2 SYGVKD. The CDR3 is 17 residues long. Seattle participants joined during active infection and were tracked over time. Per the original methods: Amplification from reference gene primers served as the basis for estimated nucleated cell counts. Using immunoSEQ multiplex PCR, the repertoire was profiled, and TCRdb retains in-frame clones only, with some absent. V, J and clone size are those of that table, while D and trimming were read from the DNA. This table has about 220,000 clones, 75% to 85% appearing once.

The material sequenced was peripheral blood. The V gene is TRBV10-3, the J gene TRBJ2-1; TRBD2 agrees at 8 bases. The sequence came from a woman in her 70s with COVID-19, enrolled during active disease. In DNA, the CDR3 is TGTGCCATCAGTGAGTCGTCGGGAGGGCCTAACTCCAATGAGCAGTTCTTC. As protein: CAISESSGGPNSNEQFF.